This TCR beta chain stems from a study of blood T cells in healthy people across ages (dated by TCRdb to about 2015). Study-wide context: In model experiments, template switching captured roughly one uniquely barcoded TCR beta cDNA molecule for every two T cells. To track age-related changes in TCR beta repertoire diversity, the study relied on deep sequencing normalized with unique cDNA molecular identifiers. Four age groups were formed from the donors: young (average approximately 17 years), middle-aged (more than 35), aged (under 70) and long-lived (more than 75). To avoid experimental bias, donors of different ages were spread randomly across the sequencing lanes. Using the same blood draw, the study looked at two additional independent replicas of 1 million unique cDNA reads for two donors, one aged 18 to 30 and the other aged 80 or older. Summary of the overall study and its limitations: Bulk unsorted PBMC profiling prevented conclusive comparison of naive and antigen-experienced compartments. Donor CMV infection status was unknown, potentially confounding age-related changes in expanded clonotypes. Compared with the aged group, the long-lived group had more naive CD4+ T cells, fewer expanded clones and increased TCR diversity, suggesting age selection. Estimates of total diversity from one million sequenced T cells were regarded as lower bounds and underestimates. The percentage of naive T cells measured by flow cytometry correlated strongly with observed TCR beta diversity. As age increased, observed TCR beta diversity per million T cells dropped in a roughly linear way, and a significant reduction was already evident by age about 40.

The approximately 41 donors, aged about 6 to 95 years, were systemically healthy Caucasian individuals from Russia. Roughly 11 milliliters of peripheral blood were drawn from each donor into EDTA-treated Vacutainer tubes. Ficoll-Paque density-gradient centrifugation was used to isolate PBMCs, with at least 6.5 million per sample. Total RNA, at least 6 micrograms per sample, was extracted from PBMCs with Trizol reagent. Naive CD45RAhigh/CD27high T cell percentages were measured by flow cytometry on a PBMC aliquot from every donor. A remark on this clonotype: No cognate antigen has been identified for it. No clone much larger than this one lies a single base away; base qualities are absent.

The library was obtained by 5' RACE. The run used an Illumina HiSeq 2500. A second PCR of roughly 7 to 11 cycles was performed with a sample-barcoded 5' primer and a J-beta primer mix. A unique molecular identifier was introduced onto each TCR beta cDNA molecule by a template-switch 5' adaptor carrying 12 random nucleotides. At least 3 million CDR3-containing paired-end reads were obtained from each sample. All of the RNA was converted into first-strand cDNA using the Mint cDNA synthesis kit, with a TRBC-specific oligonucleotide serving as the primer. Following uracil-DNA glycosylase treatment, all cDNA underwent a first 18-cycle PCR with the universal primers M1SS and BC2_uni_R. On the authors' methods: Each sample was normalized by randomly selecting 1 million high-quality reads, each carrying a distinct molecular identifier. Instead of being binned into consensus sequences, reads with shared molecular identifiers were discarded. MiTCR, run with a Q25 quality threshold and the strictest error-elimination algorithm, handled CDR3 identification, clonotype clustering and error correction. Lower-bound total TCR beta diversity was estimated with a nonparametric unseen species model using Euler transformation. TCRdb reprocessing: public reads trimmed at Q25 with fastp, clones called with MiXCR, in-frame beta chains kept. Every entry covers one CDR3 protein and lists the most common genes and DNA from its rows. TCRdb's processing, not the study's, gives the V and J calls here. For this sample the table gives some 730,000 distinct CDR3 sequences, of which 22% were detected only once. The ten biggest clones cover around a fifth of the sample.

This TCR came from a man in his 70s in good health. Source material: blood.

The CDR3 loop reads CASSPQGTYNEQFF. In nucleotide form, the sequence is TGTGCCAGCAGCCCGCAGGGGACCTACAATGAGCAGTTCTTC. Recombination connected TRBV3-1 to TRBJ2-1; tentative D gene TRBD1, with 6 bases matching. The germline V gene (reference sequence) yields LGHDT for CDR1 and YNNKEL for CDR2. V was cut back by 4 bases and J by 2 bases, leaving a gap of 9 bases between them. Its CDR3 holds 14 amino acids, cysteine through phenylalanine. This entry keeps only the CDR3 DNA: 42 bases, framed from base 1.